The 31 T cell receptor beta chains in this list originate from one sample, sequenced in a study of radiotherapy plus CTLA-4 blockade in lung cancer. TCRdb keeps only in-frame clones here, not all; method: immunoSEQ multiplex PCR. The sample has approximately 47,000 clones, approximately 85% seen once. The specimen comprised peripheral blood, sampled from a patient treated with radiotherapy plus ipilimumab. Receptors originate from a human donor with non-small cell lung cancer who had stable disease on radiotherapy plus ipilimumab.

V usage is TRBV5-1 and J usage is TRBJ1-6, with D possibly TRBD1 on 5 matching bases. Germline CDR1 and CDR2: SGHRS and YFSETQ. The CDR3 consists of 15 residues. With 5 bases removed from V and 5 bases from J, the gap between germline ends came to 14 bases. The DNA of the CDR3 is TGCGCCAGCAGGGGAGGGGCATGGGATAATTCACCCCTCCACTTT. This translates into CASRGGAWDNSPLHF.

CDR3 amino acids: CATYLSGLNNEQFF. The CDR3 DNA sequence: TGTGCCACCTACCTATCAGGGCTGAACAATGAGCAGTTCTTC. The rearrangement joins TRBV27 to TRBJ2-1; tentatively, D is TRBD1 (5 bases). Germline V lookup: CDR1 MNHEY, CDR2 SMNVEV (reference sequence). The CDR3 is 14 residues long. V lost 10 bases to trimming and J lost 5 bases, with 18 bases between them.

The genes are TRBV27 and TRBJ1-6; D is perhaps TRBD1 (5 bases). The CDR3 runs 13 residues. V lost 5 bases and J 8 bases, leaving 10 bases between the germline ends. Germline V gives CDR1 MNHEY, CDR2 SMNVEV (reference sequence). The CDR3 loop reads CASSGGYYSPLHF. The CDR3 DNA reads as TGTGCCAGCAGTGGGGGGTACTATTCACCCCTCCACTTT.

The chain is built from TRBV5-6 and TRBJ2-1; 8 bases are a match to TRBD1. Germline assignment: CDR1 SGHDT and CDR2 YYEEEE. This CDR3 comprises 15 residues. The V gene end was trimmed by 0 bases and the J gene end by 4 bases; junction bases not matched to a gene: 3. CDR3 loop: CASSLGQGAYNEQFF. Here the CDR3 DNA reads TGTGCCAGCAGCTTGGGGCAGGGGGCTTACAATGAGCAGTTCTTC.

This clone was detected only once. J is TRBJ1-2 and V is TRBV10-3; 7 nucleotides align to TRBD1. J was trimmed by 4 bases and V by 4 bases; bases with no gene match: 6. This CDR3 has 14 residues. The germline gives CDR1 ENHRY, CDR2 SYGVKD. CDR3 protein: CAISGTGRSYGYTF. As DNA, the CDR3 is TGTGCCATCAGTGGGACAGGACGAAGCTATGGCTACACCTTC.

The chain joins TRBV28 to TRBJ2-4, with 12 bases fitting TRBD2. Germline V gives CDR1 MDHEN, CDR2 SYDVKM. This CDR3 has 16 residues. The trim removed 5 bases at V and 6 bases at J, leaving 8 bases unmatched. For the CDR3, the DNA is TGTGCCAGCAGTCAGGTGACTAGCGGGAGTATAAACATTCAGTACTTC. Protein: CASSQVTSGSINIQYF. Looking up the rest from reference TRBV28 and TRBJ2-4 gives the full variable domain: DVKVTQSSRYLVKRTGEKVFLECVQDMDHENMFWYRQDPGLGLRLIYFSYDVKMKEKGDIPEGYSVSREKKERFSLILESASTNQTSMYLCASSQVTSGSINIQYFGAGTRLSVL.

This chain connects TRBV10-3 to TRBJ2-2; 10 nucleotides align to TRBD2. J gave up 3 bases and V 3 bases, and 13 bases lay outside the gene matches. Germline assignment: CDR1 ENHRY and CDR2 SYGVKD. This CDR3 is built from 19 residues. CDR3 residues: CAISESGGNSGRYTGELFF. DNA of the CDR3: TGTGCCATCAGTGAAAGTGGGGGGAATAGCGGGAGGTACACCGGGGAGCTGTTTTTT.

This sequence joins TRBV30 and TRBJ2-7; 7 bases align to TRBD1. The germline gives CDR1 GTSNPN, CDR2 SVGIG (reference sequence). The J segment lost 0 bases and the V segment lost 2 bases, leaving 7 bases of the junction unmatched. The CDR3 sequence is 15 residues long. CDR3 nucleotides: TGTGCCTGGAGTCTTGTGGCAGGGGGCTCCTACGAGCAGTACTTC. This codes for CAWSLVAGGSYEQYF. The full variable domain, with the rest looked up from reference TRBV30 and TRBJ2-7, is SQTIHQWPATLVQPVGSPLSLECTVEGTSNPNLYWYRQAAGRGLQLLFYSVGIGQISSEVPQNLSASRPQDRQFILSSKKLLLSDSGFYLCAWSLVAGGSYEQYFGPGTRLTVT.

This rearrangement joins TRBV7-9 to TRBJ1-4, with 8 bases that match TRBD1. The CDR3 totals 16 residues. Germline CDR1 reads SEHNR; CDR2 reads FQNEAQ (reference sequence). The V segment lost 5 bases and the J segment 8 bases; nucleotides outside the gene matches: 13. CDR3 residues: CASSPPGQGRMEKLFF. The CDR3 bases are TGTGCCAGCAGCCCACCCGGACAGGGCAGGATGGAAAAACTGTTTTTT.

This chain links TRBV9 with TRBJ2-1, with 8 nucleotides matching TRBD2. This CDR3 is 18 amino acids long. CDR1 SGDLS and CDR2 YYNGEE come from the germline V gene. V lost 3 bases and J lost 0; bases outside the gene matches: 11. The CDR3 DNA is TGTGCCAGCAGCGCCCCCACGATGGGGACTAGCTCCTACAATGAGCAGTTCTTC. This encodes CASSAPTMGTSSYNEQFF.

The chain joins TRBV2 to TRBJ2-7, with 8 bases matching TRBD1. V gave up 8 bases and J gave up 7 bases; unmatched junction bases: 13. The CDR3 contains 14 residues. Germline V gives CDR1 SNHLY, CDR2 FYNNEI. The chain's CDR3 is CASLGNRGIGEQYF. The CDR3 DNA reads TGTGCCAGCCTCGGGAACAGGGGGATCGGAGAGCAGTACTTC. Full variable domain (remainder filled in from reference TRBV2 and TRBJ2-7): EPEVTQTPSHQVTQMGQEVILRCVPISNHLYFYWYRQILGQKVEFLVSFYNNEISEKSEIFDDQFSVERPDGSNFTLKIRSTKLEDSAMYFCASLGNRGIGEQYFGPGTRLTVT.

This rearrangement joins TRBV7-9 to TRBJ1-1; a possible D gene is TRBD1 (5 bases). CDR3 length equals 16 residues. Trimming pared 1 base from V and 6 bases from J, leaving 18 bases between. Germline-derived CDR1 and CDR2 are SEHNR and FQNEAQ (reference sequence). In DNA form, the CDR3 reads TGTGCCAGCAGCTTAGGTTATATAGGGGCTGCTCCTGAAGCTTTCTTT. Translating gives CASSLGYIGAAPEAFF.

CDR3 loop: CATSRAPGTRSDTQYF. The CDR3 DNA follows: TGTGCCACCAGCAGAGCCCCCGGGACTAGATCCGATACGCAGTATTTT. This chain connects TRBV15 to TRBJ2-3; 8 nucleotides align to TRBD2. Germline values: CDR1 LNHNV, CDR2 YYDKDF (reference sequence). V was clipped by 1 base and J by 6 bases; unmatched bases: 9. The CDR3 loop spans 16 amino acids.

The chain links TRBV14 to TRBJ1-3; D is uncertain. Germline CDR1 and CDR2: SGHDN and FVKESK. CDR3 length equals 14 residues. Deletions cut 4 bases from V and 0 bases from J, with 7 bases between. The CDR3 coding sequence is TGTGCCAGCAGCCCAGGCTACTCTGGAAACACCATATATTTT. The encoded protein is CASSPGYSGNTIYF.

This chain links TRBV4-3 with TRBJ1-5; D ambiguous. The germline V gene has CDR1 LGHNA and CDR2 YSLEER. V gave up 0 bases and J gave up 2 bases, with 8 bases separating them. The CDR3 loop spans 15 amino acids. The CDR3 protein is CASSQESEGNQPQHF. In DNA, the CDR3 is TGCGCCAGCAGCCAAGAGAGCGAAGGCAATCAGCCCCAGCATTTT.

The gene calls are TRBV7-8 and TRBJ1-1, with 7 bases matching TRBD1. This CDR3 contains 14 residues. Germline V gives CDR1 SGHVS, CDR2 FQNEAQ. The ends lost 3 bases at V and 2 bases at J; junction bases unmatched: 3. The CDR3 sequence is CASSLGQPNTEAFF. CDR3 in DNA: TGTGCCAGCAGCTTGGGACAGCCAAACACTGAAGCTTTCTTT.

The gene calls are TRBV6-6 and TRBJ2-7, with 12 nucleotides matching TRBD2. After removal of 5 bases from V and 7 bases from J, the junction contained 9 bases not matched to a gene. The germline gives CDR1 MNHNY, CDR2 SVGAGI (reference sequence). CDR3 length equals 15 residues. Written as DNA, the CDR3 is TGTGCCAGCAGTAACCGACTAGCGGGAGAAATTGAGCAGTACTTC. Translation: CASSNRLAGEIEQYF.

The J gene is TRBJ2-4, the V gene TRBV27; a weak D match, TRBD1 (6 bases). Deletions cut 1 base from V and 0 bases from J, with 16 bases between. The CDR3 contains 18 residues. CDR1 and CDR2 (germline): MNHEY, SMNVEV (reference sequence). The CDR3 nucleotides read TGTGCCAGCAGTTTATTCGCACTACCGGGACAAGCCAAAAACATTCAGTACTTC. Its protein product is CASSLFALPGQAKNIQYF.

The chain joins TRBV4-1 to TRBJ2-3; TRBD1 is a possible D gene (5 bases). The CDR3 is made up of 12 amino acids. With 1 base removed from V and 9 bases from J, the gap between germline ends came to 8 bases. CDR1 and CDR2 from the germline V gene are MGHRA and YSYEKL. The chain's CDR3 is CASSQGGSTQYF. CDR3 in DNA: TGCGCCAGCAGCCAAGGGGGCAGCACGCAGTATTTT.

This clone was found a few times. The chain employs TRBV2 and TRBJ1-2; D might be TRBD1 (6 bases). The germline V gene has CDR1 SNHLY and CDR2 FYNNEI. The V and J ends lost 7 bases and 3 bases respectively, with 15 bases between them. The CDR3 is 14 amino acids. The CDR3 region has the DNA TGTGCCAGCACCGACCAGGACAGCGACTATGGCTACACCTTC. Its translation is CASTDQDSDYGYTF.

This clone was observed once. The CDR3 nucleotides read TGTGCCAGCAGCCGAGGGACTAGCGGGAGATCAGAGACCCAGTACTTC. This encodes CASSRGTSGRSETQYF. The chain uses TRBV7-9 and TRBJ2-5; 14 bases agree with TRBD2. The CDR3 has 16 residues. The V gene end was trimmed by 5 bases and the J gene end by 4 bases; junction bases not matched to a gene: 6. The V gene's germline CDR1 is SEHNR and CDR2 FQNEAQ (reference sequence).

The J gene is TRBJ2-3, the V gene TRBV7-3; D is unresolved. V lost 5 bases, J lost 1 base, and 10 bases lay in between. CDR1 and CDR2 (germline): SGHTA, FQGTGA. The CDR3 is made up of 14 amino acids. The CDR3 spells CASSPTGGTDTQYF. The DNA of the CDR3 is TGTGCCAGCAGCCCGACTGGAGGCACAGATACGCAGTATTTT.

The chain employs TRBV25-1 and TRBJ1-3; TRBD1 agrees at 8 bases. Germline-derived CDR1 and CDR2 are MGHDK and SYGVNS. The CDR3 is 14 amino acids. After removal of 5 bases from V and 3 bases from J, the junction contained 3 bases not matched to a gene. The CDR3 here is CASSTGGDGNTIYF. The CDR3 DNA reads TGTGCCAGCAGTACAGGGGGAGATGGAAACACCATATATTTT.

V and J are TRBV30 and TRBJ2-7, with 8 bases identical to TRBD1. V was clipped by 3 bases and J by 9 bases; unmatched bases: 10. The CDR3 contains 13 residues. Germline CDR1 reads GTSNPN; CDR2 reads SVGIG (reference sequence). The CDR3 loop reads CAWRTGTGVGQYF. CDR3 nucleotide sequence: TGTGCCTGGAGGACCGGGACAGGTGTCGGGCAGTACTTC.

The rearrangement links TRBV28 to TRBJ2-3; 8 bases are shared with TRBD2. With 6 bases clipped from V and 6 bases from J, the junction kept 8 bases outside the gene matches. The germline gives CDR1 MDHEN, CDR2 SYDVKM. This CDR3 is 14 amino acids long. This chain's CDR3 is CASRIAGRWDTQYF. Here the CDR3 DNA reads TGTGCCAGCAGAATAGCGGGAAGGTGGGATACGCAGTATTTT.

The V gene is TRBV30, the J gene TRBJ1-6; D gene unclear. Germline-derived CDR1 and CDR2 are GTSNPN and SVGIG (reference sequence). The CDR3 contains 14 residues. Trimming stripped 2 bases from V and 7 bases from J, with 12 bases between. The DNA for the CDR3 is TGTGCCTGGAGTCCACGGGTGTTGAATTCACCCCTCCACTTT. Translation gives CAWSPRVLNSPLHF.

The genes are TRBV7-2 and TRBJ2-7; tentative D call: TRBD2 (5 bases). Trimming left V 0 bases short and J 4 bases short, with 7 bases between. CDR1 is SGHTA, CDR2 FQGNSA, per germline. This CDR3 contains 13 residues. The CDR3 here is CASSLAGGYEQYF. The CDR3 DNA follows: TGTGCCAGCAGCTTAGCTGGCGGGTACGAGCAGTACTTC.

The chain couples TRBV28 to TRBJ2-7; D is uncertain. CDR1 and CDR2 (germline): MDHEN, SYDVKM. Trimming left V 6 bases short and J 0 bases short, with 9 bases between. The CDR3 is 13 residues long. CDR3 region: CASSTTPSYEQYF. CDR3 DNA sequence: TGTGCCAGCAGCACGACACCCTCCTACGAGCAGTACTTC.

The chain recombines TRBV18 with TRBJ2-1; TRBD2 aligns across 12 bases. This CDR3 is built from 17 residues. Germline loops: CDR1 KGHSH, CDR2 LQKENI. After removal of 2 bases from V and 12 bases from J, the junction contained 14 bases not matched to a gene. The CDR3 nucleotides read TGTGCCAGCTCACCATTCTTCGGACTAGCGGGAAAGGTGGGGCAGTTCTTC. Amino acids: CASSPFFGLAGKVGQFF.

The CDR3: CASSYGTVICYGYTF. The CDR3 DNA follows: TGTGCCAGCAGCTACGGGACAGTTATTTGCTATGGCTACACCTTC. This chain connects TRBV11-3 to TRBJ1-2; 7 nucleotides match TRBD1. CDR3 length equals 15 residues. The V and J ends lost 4 bases and 4 bases, in that order; junction bases with no gene match: 9. Germline CDR1 SGHNT, CDR2 YENEEA.

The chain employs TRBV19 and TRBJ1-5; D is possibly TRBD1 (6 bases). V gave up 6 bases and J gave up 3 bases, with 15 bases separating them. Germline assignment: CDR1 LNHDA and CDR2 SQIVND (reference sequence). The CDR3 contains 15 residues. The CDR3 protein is CASSKRQEPNQPQHF. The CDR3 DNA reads TGTGCCAGTAGCAAAAGACAGGAACCCAATCAGCCCCAGCATTTT.